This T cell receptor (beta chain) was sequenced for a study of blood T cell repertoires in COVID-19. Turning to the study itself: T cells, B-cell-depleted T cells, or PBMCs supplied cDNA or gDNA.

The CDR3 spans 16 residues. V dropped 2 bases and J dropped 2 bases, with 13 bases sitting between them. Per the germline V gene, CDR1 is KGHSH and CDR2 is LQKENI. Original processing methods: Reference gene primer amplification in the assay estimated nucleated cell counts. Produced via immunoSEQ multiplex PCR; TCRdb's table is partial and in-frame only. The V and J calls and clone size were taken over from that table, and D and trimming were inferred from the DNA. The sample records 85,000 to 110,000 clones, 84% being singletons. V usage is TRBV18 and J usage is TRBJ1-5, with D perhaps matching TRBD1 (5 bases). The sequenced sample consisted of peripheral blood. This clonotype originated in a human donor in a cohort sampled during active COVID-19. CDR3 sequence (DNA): TGTGCCAGCTCACCAGGTTACAGGATAGGCAATCAGCCCCAGCATTTT. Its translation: CASSPGYRIGNQPQHF. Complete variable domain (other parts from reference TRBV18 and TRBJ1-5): NAGVMQNPRHLVRRRGQEARLRCSPMKGHSHVYWYRQLPEEGLKFMVYLQKENIIDESGMPKERFSAEFPKEGPSILRIQQVVRGDSAAYFCASSPGYRIGNQPQHFGDGTRLSIL.